This is a list of T cell receptor beta chains from one sample in a study of shared T cell receptors in the human thymus. Sequencing used immunoSEQ multiplex PCR; TCRdb keeps in-frame clones, though not all of them. The table shows roughly 710,000 clones, with 80% to 90% occurring only once. The same data also went into a second study, on human thymus T cells.

The sequenced sample consisted of thymocytes. These receptors all come from a girl less than two years old with a congenital heart defect. CDR3s include the opening cysteine and the closing phenylalanine or tryptophan. Each record gives: D gene, V gene, clone size, J gene, CDR3 length, CDR3 DNA, CDR3 protein. A D gene is named only where the DNA matches it firmly. Size values are once, few and many counts, or a class for expanded clones, and some rows have none.

d_call: NA
v_call: TRBV2
clone_size: few
j_call: TRBJ1-2
cdr3_length: 13
cdr3_nt: TGTGCCAGCCATAAGACAGCTAACTATGGCTACACCTTC
cdr3_aa: CASHKTANYGYTF

d_call: TRBD1
v_call: TRBV28
clone_size: NA
j_call: TRBJ1-2
cdr3_length: 11
cdr3_nt: TGTGCCGGACAGGGGAGTTATGGCTACACCTTC
cdr3_aa: CAGQGSYGYTF

d_call: NA
v_call: TRBV18
clone_size: NA
j_call: TRBJ1-4
cdr3_length: 16
cdr3_nt: TGTGCCAGCTCACCAACCGGGGATGCAACTAATGAAAAACTGTTTTTT
cdr3_aa: CASSPTGDATNEKLFF

d_call: TRBD1
v_call: TRBV28
clone_size: NA
j_call: TRBJ1-2
cdr3_length: 19
cdr3_nt: TGTGCCAGCTCCCTCCCCGACCGGGACAGGGGGTCTAGAAACTATGGCTACACCTTC
cdr3_aa: CASSLPDRDRGSRNYGYTF

d_call: NA
v_call: TRBV4-1
clone_size: NA
j_call: TRBJ2-7
cdr3_length: 16
cdr3_nt: TGCGCCAGCAGCCAAGATGGGCAGGCCAACTCCTACGAGCAGTACTTC
cdr3_aa: CASSQDGQANSYEQYF

d_call: TRBD1
v_call: TRBV29-1
clone_size: NA
j_call: TRBJ1-2
cdr3_length: 14
cdr3_nt: TGCAGCGTGAACGGACAGGGAATCAGGTCGCTCTACACCTTC
cdr3_aa: CSVNGQGIRSLYTF

d_call: NA
v_call: TRBV5-1
clone_size: NA
j_call: TRBJ1-1
cdr3_length: 14
cdr3_nt: TGCGCCAGCAGGTGTCCGGGACTCAACACTGAAGCTTTCTTT
cdr3_aa: CASRCPGLNTEAFF

d_call: NA
v_call: TRBV10-2
clone_size: NA
j_call: TRBJ2-6
cdr3_length: 19
cdr3_nt: TGCGCCAGCATGGGATCAGGGGAAAGTCGTCTCTCTGGGGCCAACGTCCTGACTTTC
cdr3_aa: CASMGSGESRLSGANVLTF

d_call: TRBD1
v_call: TRBV15
clone_size: NA
j_call: TRBJ2-7
cdr3_length: 14
cdr3_nt: TGTGCCACCGCAGGGGGGACAGGCCCCTACGAGCAGTACTTC
cdr3_aa: CATAGGTGPYEQYF

d_call: NA
v_call: TRBV7-9
clone_size: NA
j_call: TRBJ1-1
cdr3_length: 14
cdr3_nt: TGTGCCAGCAGCTTAGACCAGACAAACACTGAAGCTTTCTTT
cdr3_aa: CASSLDQTNTEAFF

d_call: TRBD1
v_call: TRBV7-2
clone_size: few
j_call: TRBJ2-2
cdr3_length: 17
cdr3_nt: TGTGCCAGCAACCCCGGGACAGGGGGCCCTAACACCGGGGAGCTGTTTTTT
cdr3_aa: CASNPGTGGPNTGELFF

d_call: NA
v_call: TRBV7-6
clone_size: NA
j_call: TRBJ1-5
cdr3_length: 18
cdr3_nt: TGTGCCAGCAGCCTCCTATGGGGGCAGGCTTTAAGCAATCAGCCCCAGCATTTT
cdr3_aa: CASSLLWGQALSNQPQHF

d_call: NA
v_call: TRBV5-6
clone_size: NA
j_call: TRBJ2-2
cdr3_length: 17
cdr3_nt: TGTGCCAGCAGCTTGCCCCCCGAGGGATCCAACACCGGGGAGCTGTTTTTT
cdr3_aa: CASSLPPEGSNTGELFF

d_call: TRBD2
v_call: TRBV28
clone_size: NA
j_call: TRBJ2-5
cdr3_length: 14
cdr3_nt: TGTGCCAGCAGTTGGGCTAGCGGCTTAGAGACCCAGTACTTC
cdr3_aa: CASSWASGLETQYF

d_call: NA
v_call: TRBV6-5
clone_size: NA
j_call: TRBJ1-6
cdr3_length: 16
cdr3_nt: TGTGCCAGCAGTTACTCGAGGCGCTCCTATAATTCACCCCTCCACTTT
cdr3_aa: CASSYSRRSYNSPLHF

d_call: NA
v_call: TRBV18
clone_size: once
j_call: TRBJ2-3
cdr3_length: 14
cdr3_nt: TGTGCCAGCTCAAGGGACTCATCCACAGATACGCAGTATTTT
cdr3_aa: CASSRDSSTDTQYF

d_call: NA
v_call: TRBV6-5
clone_size: NA
j_call: TRBJ1-1
cdr3_length: 16
cdr3_nt: TGTGCCAGCAGTTACGGGAGGGGCAGGGCGCGGACTGAAGCTTTCTTT
cdr3_aa: CASSYGRGRARTEAFF

d_call: NA
v_call: TRBV7-9
clone_size: few
j_call: TRBJ1-3
cdr3_length: 8
cdr3_nt: TGTGCCAGCAGTTCCGACAATTTT
cdr3_aa: CASSSDNF

d_call: TRBD1
v_call: TRBV27
clone_size: NA
j_call: TRBJ1-2
cdr3_length: 17
cdr3_nt: TGTGCCAGCAGTTTTGTAGGGACAGGGGGCGCCCCGGATGGCTACACCTTC
cdr3_aa: CASSFVGTGGAPDGYTF

d_call: NA
v_call: TRBV5-1
clone_size: NA
j_call: TRBJ2-6
cdr3_length: 15
cdr3_nt: TGCGCCAGCAGCTTGGCAGGGTTAGGGGCCAACGTCCTGACTTTC
cdr3_aa: CASSLAGLGANVLTF

d_call: NA
v_call: TRBV7-2
clone_size: NA
j_call: TRBJ1-2
cdr3_length: 13
cdr3_nt: TGTGCCAGCAGCTTGACAGAGAACTATGGCTACACCTTC
cdr3_aa: CASSLTENYGYTF

d_call: TRBD1
v_call: TRBV6-5
clone_size: NA
j_call: TRBJ1-4
cdr3_length: 14
cdr3_nt: TGTGCCAGCAGTTACCACAGGGGTTACGAAAAACTGTTTTTT
cdr3_aa: CASSYHRGYEKLFF

d_call: TRBD2
v_call: TRBV13
clone_size: NA
j_call: TRBJ2-3
cdr3_length: 13
cdr3_nt: TGTGCCAGCAGCTTCCAGCGGGGGGATACGCAGTATTTT
cdr3_aa: CASSFQRGDTQYF

d_call: NA
v_call: TRBV5-6
clone_size: few
j_call: TRBJ2-5
cdr3_length: 14
cdr3_nt: TGTGCCAGCAGCCGATATAGCGGCCAAGAGACCCAGTACTTC
cdr3_aa: CASSRYSGQETQYF

d_call: TRBD2
v_call: TRBV5-4
clone_size: few
j_call: TRBJ2-5
cdr3_length: 17
cdr3_nt: TGTGCCAGCAGCTTGTGGCCTAGCGGGGGGGCGATTGGGACCCAGTACTTC
cdr3_aa: CASSLWPSGGAIGTQYF

d_call: TRBD1
v_call: TRBV6-1
clone_size: NA
j_call: TRBJ2-7
cdr3_length: 14
cdr3_nt: TGTGCCAGCAGTGAGGGGACAGGGACCTACGAGCAGTACTTC
cdr3_aa: CASSEGTGTYEQYF

d_call: NA
v_call: TRBV28
clone_size: NA
j_call: TRBJ1-4
cdr3_length: 16
cdr3_nt: TGTGCCAGCAGCTCCCAGAGTCAAAGGGAGACTGAAAAACTGTTTTTT
cdr3_aa: CASSSQSQRETEKLFF

d_call: TRBD2
v_call: TRBV4-3
clone_size: once
j_call: TRBJ2-3
cdr3_length: 19
cdr3_nt: TGCGCCAGCAGCCAAGATCGGGAGGGGGAGGGTAGTACAGCAGATACGCAGTATTTT
cdr3_aa: CASSQDREGEGSTADTQYF

d_call: TRBD2
v_call: TRBV11-2
clone_size: NA
j_call: TRBJ2-7
cdr3_length: 16
cdr3_nt: TGTGCCAGCAGCTCGGGACTACCGGAGAACTACTACGAGCAGTACTTC
cdr3_aa: CASSSGLPENYYEQYF

d_call: NA
v_call: TRBV6-1
clone_size: NA
j_call: TRBJ1-1
cdr3_length: 11
cdr3_nt: TGTGCCAGCAGAGACAGTTGGGAAGCTTTCTTT
cdr3_aa: CASRDSWEAFF

d_call: TRBD2
v_call: TRBV6-1
clone_size: NA
j_call: TRBJ2-7
cdr3_length: 18
cdr3_nt: TGTGCCAGCAGTGAAAGGGGGAGGACTAGCGGGGGGGAATACGAGCAGTACTTC
cdr3_aa: CASSERGRTSGGEYEQYF

d_call: TRBD1
v_call: TRBV2
clone_size: NA
j_call: TRBJ1-6
cdr3_length: 15
cdr3_nt: TGTGCCAGCAGTGAGGACAGGGTACCAAATTCACCCCTCCACTTT
cdr3_aa: CASSEDRVPNSPLHF

d_call: TRBD1
v_call: TRBV7-2
clone_size: NA
j_call: TRBJ2-7
cdr3_length: 14
cdr3_nt: TGTGCCAGCAGCCCGGGACAGAAAGGCGACGAGCAGTACTTC
cdr3_aa: CASSPGQKGDEQYF

d_call: NA
v_call: TRBV11-2
clone_size: once
j_call: TRBJ2-1
cdr3_length: 14
cdr3_nt: TGTGCCAGCAGTGACGGACAGTGGGTGAATGAGCAGTTCTTC
cdr3_aa: CASSDGQWVNEQFF

d_call: NA
v_call: TRBV9
clone_size: once
j_call: TRBJ1-1
cdr3_length: 14
cdr3_nt: TGTGCCAGCAGCTACGGACAAAAGAACACTGAAGCTTTCTTT
cdr3_aa: CASSYGQKNTEAFF

d_call: NA
v_call: TRBV6-5
clone_size: NA
j_call: TRBJ2-6
cdr3_length: 16
cdr3_nt: TGTGCCAGCAGCTACAACCTGCACAGTACTGCCAACGTCCTGACTTTC
cdr3_aa: CASSYNLHSTANVLTF

d_call: NA
v_call: TRBV10-3
clone_size: NA
j_call: TRBJ1-2
cdr3_length: 15
cdr3_nt: TGTGCCATCAGTGAGCCCGGCCGTAGGGGGAATGGCTACACCTTC
cdr3_aa: CAISEPGRRGNGYTF

d_call: TRBD2
v_call: TRBV27
clone_size: NA
j_call: TRBJ2-1
cdr3_length: 15
cdr3_nt: TGTGCCAGCAGGGGGGGGACTGGAGGGCCCAATGAGCAGTTCTTC
cdr3_aa: CASRGGTGGPNEQFF

d_call: NA
v_call: TRBV10-3
clone_size: NA
j_call: TRBJ1-1
cdr3_length: 13
cdr3_nt: TGTGCCATCAGCACGGGACAGAACACTGAAGCTTTCTTT
cdr3_aa: CAISTGQNTEAFF

d_call: NA
v_call: TRBV19
clone_size: NA
j_call: TRBJ1-5
cdr3_length: 17
cdr3_nt: TGTGCCAGTAGTATCCTGGGGGGGGCGCGACGGAATCAGCCCCAGCATTTT
cdr3_aa: CASSILGGARRNQPQHF

d_call: NA
v_call: TRBV10-3
clone_size: once
j_call: TRBJ1-3
cdr3_length: 15
cdr3_nt: TGTGCCATCAGTGAGTTCCAGAAGGAGCGGAACACCATATATTTT
cdr3_aa: CAISEFQKERNTIYF

d_call: TRBD1
v_call: TRBV9
clone_size: NA
j_call: TRBJ1-1
cdr3_length: 14
cdr3_nt: TGTGCCAGCAGCGTAGGTGGGACAGCTACCGAAGCTTTCTTT
cdr3_aa: CASSVGGTATEAFF

d_call: TRBD1
v_call: TRBV4-1
clone_size: NA
j_call: TRBJ1-1
cdr3_length: 18
cdr3_nt: TGCGCCAGCAGCCCTCGCCCGGGACAGGGTGAGGGGAACACTGAAGCTTTCTTT
cdr3_aa: CASSPRPGQGEGNTEAFF

d_call: TRBD1
v_call: TRBV27
clone_size: NA
j_call: TRBJ1-5
cdr3_length: 16
cdr3_nt: TGTGCCAGCAGTTTGACAGGGGCCGATAGCAATCAGCCCCAGCATTTT
cdr3_aa: CASSLTGADSNQPQHF